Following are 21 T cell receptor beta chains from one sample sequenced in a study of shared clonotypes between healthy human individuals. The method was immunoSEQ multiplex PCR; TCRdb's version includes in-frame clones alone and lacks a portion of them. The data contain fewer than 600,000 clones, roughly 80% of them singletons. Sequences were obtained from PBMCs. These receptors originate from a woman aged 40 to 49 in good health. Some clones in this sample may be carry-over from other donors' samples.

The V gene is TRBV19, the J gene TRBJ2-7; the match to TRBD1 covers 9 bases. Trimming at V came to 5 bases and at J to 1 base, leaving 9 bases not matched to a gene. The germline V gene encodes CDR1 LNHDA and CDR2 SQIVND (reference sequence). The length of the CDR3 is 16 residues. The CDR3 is CASSALLGQGSYEQYF. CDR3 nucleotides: TGTGCCAGTAGTGCCCTTCTGGGACAGGGATCCTACGAGCAGTACTTC.

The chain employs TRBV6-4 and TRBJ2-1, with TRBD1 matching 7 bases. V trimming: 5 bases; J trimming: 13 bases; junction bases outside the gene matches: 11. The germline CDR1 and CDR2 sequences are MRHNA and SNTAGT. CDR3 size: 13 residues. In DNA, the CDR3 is TGTGCCAGCAGTTTAGAATTCCGGGACAGACAGTTCTTC. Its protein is CASSLEFRDRQFF.

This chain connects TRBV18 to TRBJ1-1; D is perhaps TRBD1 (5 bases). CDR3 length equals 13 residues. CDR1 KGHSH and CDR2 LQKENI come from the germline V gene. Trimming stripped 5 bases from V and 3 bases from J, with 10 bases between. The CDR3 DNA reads TGTGCCAGCTCAGCCAGGGAGTACACTGAAGCTTTCTTT. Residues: CASSAREYTEAFF.

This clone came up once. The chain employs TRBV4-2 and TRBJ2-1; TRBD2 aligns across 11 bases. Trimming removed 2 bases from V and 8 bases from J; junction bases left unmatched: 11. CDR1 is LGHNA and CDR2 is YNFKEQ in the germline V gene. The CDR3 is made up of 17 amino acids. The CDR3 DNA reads TGTGCCAGCAGCCAAACTAGCGGGAGTTCAGATGGCTATGAGCAGTTCTTC. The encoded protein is CASSQTSGSSDGYEQFF.

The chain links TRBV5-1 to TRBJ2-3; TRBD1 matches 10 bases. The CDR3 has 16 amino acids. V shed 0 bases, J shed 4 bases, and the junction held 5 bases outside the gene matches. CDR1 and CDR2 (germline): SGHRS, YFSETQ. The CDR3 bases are TGCGCCAGCAGCTTGGGGTTCGGGACAGGGGCAGATACGCAGTATTTT. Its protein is CASSLGFGTGADTQYF.

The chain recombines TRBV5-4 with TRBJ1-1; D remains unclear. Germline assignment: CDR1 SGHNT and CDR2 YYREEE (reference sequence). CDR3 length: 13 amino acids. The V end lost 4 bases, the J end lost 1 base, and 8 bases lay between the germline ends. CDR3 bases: TGTGCCAGCAGCGGACCAGAGAACACTGAAGCTTTCTTT. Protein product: CASSGPENTEAFF.

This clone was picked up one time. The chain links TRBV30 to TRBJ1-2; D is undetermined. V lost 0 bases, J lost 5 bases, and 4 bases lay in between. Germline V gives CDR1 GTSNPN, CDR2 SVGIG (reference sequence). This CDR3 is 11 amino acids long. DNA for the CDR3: TGTGCCTGGAGTGTCCGGTATGGCTACACCTTC. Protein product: CAWSVRYGYTF.

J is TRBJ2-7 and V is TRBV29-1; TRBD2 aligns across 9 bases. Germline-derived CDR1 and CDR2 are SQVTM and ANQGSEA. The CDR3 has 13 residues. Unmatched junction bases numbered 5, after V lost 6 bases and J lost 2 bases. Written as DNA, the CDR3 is TGCAGCGTAATAGCGGGAGCGACCTACGAGCAGTACTTC. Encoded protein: CSVIAGATYEQYF.

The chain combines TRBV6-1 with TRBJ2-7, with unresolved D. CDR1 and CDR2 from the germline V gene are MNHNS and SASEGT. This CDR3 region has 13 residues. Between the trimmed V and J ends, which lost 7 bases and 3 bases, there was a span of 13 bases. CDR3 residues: CASTSPPVYEQYF. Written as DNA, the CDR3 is TGTGCCAGCACCTCACCGCCGGTCTACGAGCAGTACTTC.

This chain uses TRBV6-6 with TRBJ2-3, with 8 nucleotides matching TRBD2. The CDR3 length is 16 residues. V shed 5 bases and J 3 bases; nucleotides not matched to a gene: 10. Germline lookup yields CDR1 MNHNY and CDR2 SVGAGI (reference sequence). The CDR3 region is CASSPPGTRGTDTQYF. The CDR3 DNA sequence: TGTGCCAGCAGTCCCCCCGGGACTAGGGGGACAGATACGCAGTATTTT.

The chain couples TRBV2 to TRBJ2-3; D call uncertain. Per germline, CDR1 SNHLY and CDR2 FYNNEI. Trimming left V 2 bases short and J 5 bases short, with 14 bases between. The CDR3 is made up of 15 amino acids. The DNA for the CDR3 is TGTGCCAGCAGTGAACAGGCTAGAAAGGGAGATACGCAGTATTTT. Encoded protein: CASSEQARKGDTQYF.

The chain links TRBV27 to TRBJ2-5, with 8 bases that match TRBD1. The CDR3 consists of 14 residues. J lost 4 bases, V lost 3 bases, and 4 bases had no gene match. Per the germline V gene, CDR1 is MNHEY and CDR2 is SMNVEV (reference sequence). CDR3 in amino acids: CASSFRTGRETQYF. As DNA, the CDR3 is TGTGCCAGCAGTTTCCGGACAGGGAGAGAGACCCAGTACTTC.

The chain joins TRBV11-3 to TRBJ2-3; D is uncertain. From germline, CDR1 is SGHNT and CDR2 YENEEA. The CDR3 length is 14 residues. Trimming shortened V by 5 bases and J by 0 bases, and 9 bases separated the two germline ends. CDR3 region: CASSRLGSTDTQYF. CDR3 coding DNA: TGTGCCAGCAGCCGTTTAGGGAGCACAGATACGCAGTATTTT.

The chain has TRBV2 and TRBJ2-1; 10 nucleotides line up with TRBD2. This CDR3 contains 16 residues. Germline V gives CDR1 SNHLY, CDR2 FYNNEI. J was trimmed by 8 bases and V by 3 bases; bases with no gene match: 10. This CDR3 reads CASSDVGLAVIDEQFF. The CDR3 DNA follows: TGTGCCAGCAGTGACGTCGGACTAGCGGTTATCGATGAGCAGTTCTTC.

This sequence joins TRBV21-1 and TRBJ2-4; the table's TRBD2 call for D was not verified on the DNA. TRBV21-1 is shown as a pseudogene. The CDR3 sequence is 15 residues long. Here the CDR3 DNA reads TGTGCCAGCAGCAAGGCAAGCGGCCTCAAAAACATTCAGTACTTC. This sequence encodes CASSKASGLKNIQYF.

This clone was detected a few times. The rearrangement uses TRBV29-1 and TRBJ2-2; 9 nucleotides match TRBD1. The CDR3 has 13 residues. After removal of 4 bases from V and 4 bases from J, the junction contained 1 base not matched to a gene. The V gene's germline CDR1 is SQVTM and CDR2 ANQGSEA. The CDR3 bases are TGCAGCGTTGGGACAGGGGCCACCGGGGAGCTGTTTTTT. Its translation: CSVGTGATGELFF.

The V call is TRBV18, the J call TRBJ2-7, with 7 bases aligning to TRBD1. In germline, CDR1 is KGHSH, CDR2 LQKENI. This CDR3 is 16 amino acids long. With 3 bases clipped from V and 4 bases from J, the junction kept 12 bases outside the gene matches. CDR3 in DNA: TGTGCCAGCTCACCGCGAGCCCCAGGGGGTGGTTACGAGCAGTACTTC. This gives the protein CASSPRAPGGGYEQYF.

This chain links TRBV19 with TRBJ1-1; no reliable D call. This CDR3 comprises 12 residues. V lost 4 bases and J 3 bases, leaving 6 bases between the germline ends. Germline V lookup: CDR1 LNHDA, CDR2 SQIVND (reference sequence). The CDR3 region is CASSKVDTEAFF. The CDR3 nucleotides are TGTGCCAGTAGTAAAGTGGACACTGAAGCTTTCTTT.

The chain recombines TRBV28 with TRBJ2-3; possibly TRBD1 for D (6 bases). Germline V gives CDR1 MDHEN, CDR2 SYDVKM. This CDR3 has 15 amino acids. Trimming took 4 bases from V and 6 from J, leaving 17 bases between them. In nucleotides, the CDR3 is TGTGCCAGCAGTTCCCGGGACACTCCGGCGGATACGCAGTATTTT. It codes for CASSSRDTPADTQYF.

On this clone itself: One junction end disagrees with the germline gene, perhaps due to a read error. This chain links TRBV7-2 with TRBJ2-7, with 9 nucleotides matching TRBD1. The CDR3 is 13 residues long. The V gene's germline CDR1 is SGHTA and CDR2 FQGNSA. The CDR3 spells CASSLQAGRDRVF. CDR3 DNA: TGTGCCAGCAGCTTACAGGCGGGCCGGGACAGGGTCTTC.

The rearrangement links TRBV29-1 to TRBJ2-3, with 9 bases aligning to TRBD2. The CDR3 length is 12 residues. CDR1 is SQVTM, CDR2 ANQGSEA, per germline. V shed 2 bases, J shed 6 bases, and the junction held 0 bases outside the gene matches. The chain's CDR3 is CSVETSGDTQYF. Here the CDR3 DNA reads TGCAGCGTTGAAACTAGCGGGGATACGCAGTATTTT.